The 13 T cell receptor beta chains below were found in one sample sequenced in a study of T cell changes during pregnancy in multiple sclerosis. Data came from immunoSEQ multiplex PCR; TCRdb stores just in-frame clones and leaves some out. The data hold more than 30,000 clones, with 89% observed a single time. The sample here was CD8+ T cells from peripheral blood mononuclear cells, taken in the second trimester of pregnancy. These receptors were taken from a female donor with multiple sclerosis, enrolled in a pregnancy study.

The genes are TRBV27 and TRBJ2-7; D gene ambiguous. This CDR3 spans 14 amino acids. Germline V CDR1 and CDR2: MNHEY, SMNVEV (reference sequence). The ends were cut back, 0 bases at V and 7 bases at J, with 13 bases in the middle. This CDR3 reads CASSLSPFSREQYF. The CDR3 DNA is TGTGCCAGCAGTTTATCCCCTTTTAGTCGGGAGCAGTACTTC.

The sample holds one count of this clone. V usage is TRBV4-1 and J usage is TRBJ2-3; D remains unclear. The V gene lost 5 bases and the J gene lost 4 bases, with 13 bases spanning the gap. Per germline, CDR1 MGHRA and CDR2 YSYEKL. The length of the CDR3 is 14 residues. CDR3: CASSEAWPPDTQYF. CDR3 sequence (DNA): TGCGCCAGCAGCGAAGCATGGCCCCCAGATACGCAGTATTTT.

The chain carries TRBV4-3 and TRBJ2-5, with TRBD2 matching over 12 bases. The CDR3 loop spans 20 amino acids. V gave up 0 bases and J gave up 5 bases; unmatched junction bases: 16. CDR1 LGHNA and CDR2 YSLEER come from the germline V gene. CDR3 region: CASSQDGIRTSGKGNETQYF. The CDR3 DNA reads TGCGCCAGCAGCCAAGACGGGATAAGGACTAGCGGGAAAGGAAATGAGACCCAGTACTTC.

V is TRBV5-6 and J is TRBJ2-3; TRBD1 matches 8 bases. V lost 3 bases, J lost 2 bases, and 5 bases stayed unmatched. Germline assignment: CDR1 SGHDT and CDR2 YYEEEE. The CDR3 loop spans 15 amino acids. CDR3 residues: CASSWGQDLTDTQYF. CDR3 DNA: TGTGCCAGCAGCTGGGGACAGGACCTCACAGATACGCAGTATTTT.

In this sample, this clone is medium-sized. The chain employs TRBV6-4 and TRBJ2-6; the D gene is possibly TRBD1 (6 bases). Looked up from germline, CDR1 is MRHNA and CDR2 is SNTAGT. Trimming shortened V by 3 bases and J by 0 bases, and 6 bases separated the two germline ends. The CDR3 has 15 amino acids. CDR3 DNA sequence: TGTGCCAGCAGTGAGGACAGCTCTGGGGCCAACGTCCTGACTTTC. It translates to CASSEDSSGANVLTF.

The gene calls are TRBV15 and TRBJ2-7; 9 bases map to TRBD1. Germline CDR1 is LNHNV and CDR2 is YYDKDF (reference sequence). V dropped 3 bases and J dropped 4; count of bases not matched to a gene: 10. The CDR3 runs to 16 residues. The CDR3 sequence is CATSRGGTGSLYEQYF. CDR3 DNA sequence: TGTGCCACCAGCAGGGGCGGGACAGGGTCACTTTACGAGCAGTACTTC.

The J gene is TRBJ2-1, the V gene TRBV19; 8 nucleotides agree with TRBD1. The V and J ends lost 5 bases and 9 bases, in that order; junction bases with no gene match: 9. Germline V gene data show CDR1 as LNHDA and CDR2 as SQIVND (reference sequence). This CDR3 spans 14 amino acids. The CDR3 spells CASSPRTGLIEQFF. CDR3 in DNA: TGTGCCAGTAGTCCCCGGACAGGGCTTATTGAGCAGTTCTTC. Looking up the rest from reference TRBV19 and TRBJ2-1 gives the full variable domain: DGGITQSPKYLFRKEGQNVTLSCEQNLNHDAMYWYRQDPGQGLRLIYYSQIVNDFQKGDIAEGYSVSREKKESFPLTVTSAQKNPTAFYLCASSPRTGLIEQFFGPGTRLTVL.

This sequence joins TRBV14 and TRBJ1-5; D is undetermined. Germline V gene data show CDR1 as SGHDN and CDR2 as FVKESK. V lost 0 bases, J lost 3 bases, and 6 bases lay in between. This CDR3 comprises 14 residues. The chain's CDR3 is CASSQESVNQPQHF. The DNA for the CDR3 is TGTGCCAGCAGCCAAGAGTCGGTCAATCAGCCCCAGCATTTT.

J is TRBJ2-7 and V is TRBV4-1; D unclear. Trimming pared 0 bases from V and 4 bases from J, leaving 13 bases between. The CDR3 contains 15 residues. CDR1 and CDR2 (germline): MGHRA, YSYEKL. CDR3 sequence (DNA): TGCGCCAGCAGCCAAGATTATGCGACTGGATACGAGCAGTACTTC. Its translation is CASSQDYATGYEQYF.

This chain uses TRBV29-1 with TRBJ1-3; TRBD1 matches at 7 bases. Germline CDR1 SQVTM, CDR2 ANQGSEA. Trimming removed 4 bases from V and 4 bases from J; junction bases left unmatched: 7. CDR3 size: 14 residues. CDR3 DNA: TGCAGCGTTGGGACAGGACAAGACGGAAACACCATATATTTT. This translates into CSVGTGQDGNTIYF.

The CDR3 sequence is CASSGGTGGAGGELFF. The CDR3 nucleotides are TGTGCCAGCAGTGGTGGGACAGGGGGCGCCGGCGGGGAGCTGTTTTTT. The V call is TRBV6-4, the J call TRBJ2-2; 12 positions match TRBD1. With 4 bases clipped from V and 7 bases from J, the junction kept 7 bases outside the gene matches. The CDR3 consists of 16 residues. Germline loops: CDR1 MRHNA, CDR2 SNTAGT.

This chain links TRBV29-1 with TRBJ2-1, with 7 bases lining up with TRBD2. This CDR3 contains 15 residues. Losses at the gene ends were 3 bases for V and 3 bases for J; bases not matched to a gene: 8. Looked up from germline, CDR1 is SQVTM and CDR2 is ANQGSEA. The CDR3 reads CSVDPSGGVYNEQFF. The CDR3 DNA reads TGCAGCGTTGATCCAAGTGGGGGGGTCTACAATGAGCAGTTCTTC.

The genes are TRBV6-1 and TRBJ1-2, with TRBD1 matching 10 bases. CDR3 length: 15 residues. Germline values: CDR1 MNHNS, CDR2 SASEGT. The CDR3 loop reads CGYLEKGQGIYGYTF. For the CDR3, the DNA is TGTGGATACCTCGAAAAGGGACAGGGGATCTATGGCTACACCTTC.